This T cell receptor (beta chain) was documented in a study of shared clonotypes between healthy human individuals. Caucasian adults residing in Nashville, Tennessee made up all the donors. Into CD45RA+ naive and CD45RA-negative memory subsets, the CD4+ cells were split. Notes on this clone: Its antigen is still unknown.

General observations from the study: It was the few donors that limited the genetic and exposure-history diversity represented.

The protocol was immunoSEQ multiplex PCR, while the TCRdb copy is restricted to in-frame clones and leaves out a portion. The table includes about 340,000 clones, 70% to 75% detected once. Trimming removed 1 base from V and 0 bases from J; junction bases left unmatched: 5. The germline gives CDR1 LNHNV, CDR2 YYDKDF (reference sequence). CDR3 size: 17 residues. This receptor was taken from a man aged 25-45 years in good health. Input material: memory CD4+ T cells sorted from blood. Subset indicated: CD45RA-negative fraction. The gene calls are TRBV15 and TRBJ2-2; 7 bases match TRBD1. CDR3 loop: CATSRGGTETNTGELFF. The CDR3 nucleotides read TGTGCCACCAGCAGAGGAGGGACAGAGACGAACACCGGGGAGCTGTTTTTT.